The 27 T cell receptor beta chains in this list originate from one sample, sequenced in a study of CD8 T cells in ankylosing spondylitis. One entry per CDR3 protein, called by TCRdb with MiXCR from the 5' RACE reads. The sample includes approximately 46,000 distinct CDR3 sequences, approximately 11% of them seen just once. Sample: blood, either unsorted or a sorted T cell fraction (not recorded which). Every receptor here comes from a male donor with ankylosing spondylitis or in good health (not recorded which).

This clonotype was counted ten times or more. This sequence joins TRBV12-3 or TRBV12-4 and TRBJ1-4, with a weak D call TRBD1 (5 bases). V lost 8 bases and J lost 8, with 18 bases in between. The CDR3 covers 14 residues. CDR3 in amino acids: CASGRRGSPEKLFF. CDR3 coding DNA: TGTGCCAGCGGGAGACGGGGCAGCCCCGAAAAACTGTTTTTT.

This clonotype has ten or more counts. The rearrangement links TRBV20-1 to TRBJ1-5; 11 nucleotides line up with TRBD1. J lost 2 bases, V lost 6 bases, and 0 bases had no gene match. Germline V gene lookup returns CDR1 DFQATT and CDR2 SNEGSKA (reference sequence). The CDR3 contains 13 residues. The CDR3: CSADRGRNQPQHF. The CDR3 DNA follows: TGCAGTGCGGACAGGGGGCGCAATCAGCCCCAGCATTTT.

This clonotype was counted between two and nine times. The chain is built from TRBV29-1 and TRBJ2-7; 8 positions agree with TRBD1. The J segment lost 2 bases and the V segment lost 7 bases, leaving 4 bases of the junction unmatched. This CDR3 is 12 amino acids long. Germline V gene sequence: CDR1 SQVTM, CDR2 ANQGSEA. CDR3 loop: CSAGDRTYEQYF. For the CDR3, the DNA is TGCAGCGCTGGGGACAGGACCTACGAGCAGTACTTC.

This clonotype was observed many times. The chain joins TRBV29-1 to TRBJ2-4, with D perhaps being TRBD1 or TRBD2 (5 bases each). Per the germline V gene, CDR1 is SQVTM and CDR2 is ANQGSEA. There are 12 residues in the CDR3. Trimming took 3 bases from V and 5 from J, leaving 8 bases between them. The CDR3 DNA is TGCAGCGTTGATGTGGGGGAAAACATTCAGTACTTC. This sequence encodes CSVDVGENIQYF. The whole variable domain, remainder taken from reference TRBV29-1 and TRBJ2-4, is SAVISQKPSRDICQRGTSLTIQCQVDSQVTMMFWYRQQPGQSLTLIATANQGSEATYESGFVIDKFPISRPNLTFSTLTVSNMSPEDSSIYLCSVDVGENIQYFGAGTRLSVL.

This clonotype occurred a few times. The chain recombines TRBV5-8 with TRBJ1-1; D possibly corresponds to TRBD1 (5 bases). The ends were cut back, 2 bases at V and 2 bases at J, with 19 bases in the middle. The CDR3 extends over 17 amino acids. CDR1 is SGHTS, CDR2 YDEGEE, per germline. The CDR3 spells CASSFSFGTVKNTEAFF. DNA of the CDR3: TGTGCCAGCAGCTTCTCCTTCGGGACGGTTAAAAACACTGAAGCTTTCTTT.

This chain connects TRBV7-6 to TRBJ1-2; D is possibly TRBD1 (6 bases). CDR3 length equals 18 residues. The germline V and J ends were trimmed by 3 bases and 6 bases, with 26 bases remaining between them. CDR1 is SGHVS, CDR2 FNYEAQ, per germline. As DNA, the CDR3 is TGTGCCAGCAGCTTTTACCCTGGGGGCGCAAATCAAAGAGATGGCTACACCTTC. Translated: CASSFYPGGANQRDGYTF.

This clonotype was recorded at least ten times. V gene TRBV29-1 combines with J gene TRBJ2-3, with TRBD2 as a possible D gene (6 bases). The V and J ends lost 0 bases and 4 bases respectively, with 11 bases between them. Germline loops: CDR1 SQVTM, CDR2 ANQGSEA. This CDR3 contains 14 residues. This CDR3 reads CSVEETSNPDTQYF. CDR3 nucleotide sequence: TGCAGCGTTGAAGAGACTAGTAATCCAGATACGCAGTATTTT.

This clonotype was picked up many times. This chain links TRBV5-1 with TRBJ2-3, with TRBD1 identical over 8 bases. With V trimmed by 0 bases and J by 1 base, 7 bases remained unmatched. Germline V gene sequence: CDR1 SGHRS, CDR2 YFSETQ. This CDR3 is built from 17 residues. CDR3 amino acids: CASSLEGRGPRTDTQYF. The CDR3 DNA follows: TGCGCCAGCAGCTTGGAAGGCAGGGGGCCACGCACAGATACGCAGTATTTT.

Many counts were recorded for this clonotype. The chain joins TRBV2 to TRBJ2-1; D gene unclear. V was shortened by 5 bases and J by 0 bases, with 14 bases between the two germline ends. The V gene's germline CDR1 is SNHLY and CDR2 FYNNEI. CDR3 length: 16 residues. The CDR3 DNA reads as TGTGCCAGCAGTCCGGACCTTACGATCTCCTACAATGAGCAGTTCTTC. This sequence encodes CASSPDLTISYNEQFF.

This clonotype occurred many times. This chain uses TRBV5-1 with TRBJ1-1; 7 bases are a match to TRBD1. J was trimmed by 2 bases and V by 0 bases; bases with no gene match: 4. The CDR3 extends over 15 amino acids. From germline, CDR1 is SGHRS and CDR2 YFSETQ. The CDR3, as DNA: TGCGCCAGCAGCTTGGTAACAGGGGCCAACACTGAAGCTTTCTTT. Its translation: CASSLVTGANTEAFF.

This clonotype was seen ten or more times. The V call is TRBV29-1, the J call TRBJ1-1; 7 bases match TRBD1. The germline CDR1 and CDR2 sequences are SQVTM and ANQGSEA. The junction had 9 bases not matched to a gene; V was cut back by 5 bases and J by 9 bases. The length of the CDR3 is 12 residues. The CDR3 DNA follows: TGCAGCGTTATTACAGGGGTTTCGCAAGCTTTCTTT. This sequence encodes CSVITGVSQAFF.

This clonotype has ten or more counts. J is TRBJ2-5 and V is TRBV29-1, with TRBD1 identical over 7 bases. Germline lookup yields CDR1 SQVTM and CDR2 ANQGSEA. This CDR3 comprises 12 residues. V lost 5 bases and J lost 1; bases outside the gene matches: 1. This CDR3 reads CSVRDSQETQYF. CDR3 bases: TGCAGCGTTCGGGACAGCCAAGAGACCCAGTACTTC.

On this clonotype: A much larger clone differs from this one at a single base, so this may be a read error. This sequence joins TRBV20-1 and TRBJ1-2; no firm D call. CDR1 is DFQATT, CDR2 SNEGSKA, per germline (reference sequence). CDR3 size: 15 residues. CDR3 DNA sequence: TGCACTGCTAGTTCGTTCAGGTTCCTTCACTATGGCTACACCTTC. Translating it yields CTASSFRFLHYGYTF.

Many counts were recorded for this clonotype. The gene calls are TRBV28 and TRBJ2-1, with TRBD2 identical over 10 bases. The V segment lost 6 bases and the J segment 0 bases; nucleotides outside the gene matches: 5. This CDR3 contains 16 residues. The germline gives CDR1 MDHEN, CDR2 SYDVKM. The CDR3, as DNA: TGTGCCAGCAGGCCGGGACTAGCGAGCTCCTACAATGAGCAGTTCTTC. Protein product: CASRPGLASSYNEQFF.

In its sample, this clonotype was seen many times. V gene TRBV20-1 combines with J gene TRBJ1-4; the D gene is possibly TRBD1 (6 bases). V was trimmed by 5 bases and J by 7 bases, leaving 17 bases between them. Germline V gene data show CDR1 as DFQATT and CDR2 as SNEGSKA (reference sequence). The CDR3 sequence is 14 residues long. For the CDR3, the DNA is TGCAGTGCTCCCCAGGGGCAGGGGAGTGAAAAACTGTTTTTT. Residues: CSAPQGQGSEKLFF.

This clonotype was detected many times. The V and J genes are TRBV29-1 and TRBJ1-1; possible D gene TRBD1, 6 bases. With 6 bases removed from V and 0 bases from J, the gap between germline ends came to 11 bases. The germline V gene has CDR1 SQVTM and CDR2 ANQGSEA. CDR3 size: 13 residues. The CDR3 region is CSVGGLMNTEAFF. CDR3 nucleotide sequence: TGCAGCGTGGGGGGGCTAATGAACACTGAAGCTTTCTTT.

This clonotype was seen ten or more times. The V gene is TRBV5-1, the J gene TRBJ1-1, with D unclear. Trimming removed 4 bases at V and 0 bases at J, with 13 bases between. In germline, CDR1 is SGHRS, CDR2 YFSETQ. The CDR3 spans 15 residues. CDR3 nucleotide sequence: TGCGCCAGCAGCCCTGGGAACAACCTGAACACTGAAGCTTTCTTT. It codes for CASSPGNNLNTEAFF.

This clonotype appeared many times. J is TRBJ1-1 and V is TRBV6-1, with unresolved D. Germline V gene sequence: CDR1 MNHNS, CDR2 SASEGT. V was trimmed by 7 bases and J by 1 base, leaving 10 bases between them. This CDR3 is 13 amino acids long. The CDR3 DNA reads as TGTGCCAGCACCCAGACGGAGAACACTGAAGCTTTCTTT. As protein: CASTQTENTEAFF.

This clonotype has ten or more counts. The chain combines TRBV5-1 with TRBJ2-2; perhaps TRBD2 as D (5 bases). The germline CDR1 and CDR2 sequences are SGHRS and YFSETQ. This CDR3 is built from 14 residues. Trimming removed 0 bases at V and 4 bases at J, with 7 bases between. CDR3 amino acids: CASSLVAGTGELFF. The DNA of the CDR3 is TGCGCCAGCAGCTTGGTGGCGGGCACCGGGGAGCTGTTTTTT.

There are many counts of this clonotype. This chain connects TRBV27 to TRBJ2-7; 8 positions match TRBD1. With 5 bases clipped from V and 5 bases from J, the junction kept 8 bases outside the gene matches. Per germline, CDR1 MNHEY and CDR2 SMNVEV (reference sequence). The CDR3 covers 14 residues. The CDR3 loop reads CASSPDRERDEQYF. The CDR3 DNA reads as TGTGCCAGCAGTCCGGACAGGGAAAGGGACGAGCAGTACTTC.

This clonotype was counted ten times or more. The chain employs TRBV12-3 or TRBV12-4 and TRBJ1-5; maybe TRBD1 (6 bases). There are 14 residues in the CDR3. V lost 4 bases and J lost 4, with 11 bases in between. The CDR3 nucleotides are TGTGCCAGCAGTTCACACAGGGCAAATCAGCCCCAGCATTTT. Translated, it gives CASSSHRANQPQHF.

This sequence joins TRBV7-8 and TRBJ2-1, with D possibly matching TRBD1 (6 bases). Germline lookup yields CDR1 SGHVS and CDR2 FQNEAQ. V was cut by 2 bases and J by 0 bases, with 11 bases left in between. The CDR3 length is 16 residues. The CDR3 is CASSLKDRSSYNEQFF. DNA of the CDR3: TGTGCCAGCAGCTTAAAAGACAGGTCCTCCTACAATGAGCAGTTCTTC. The complete variable domain, with remaining parts taken from reference TRBV7-8 and TRBJ2-1, reads GAGVSQSPRYKVAKRGQDVALRCDPISGHVSLFWYQQALGQGPEFLTYFQNEAQLDKSGLPSDRFFAERPEGSVSTLKIQRTQQEDSAVYLCASSLKDRSSYNEQFFGPGTRLTVL.

The CDR3 sequence is CASSLAGGGNTEAFF. Here the CDR3 DNA reads TGTGCCAGCAGCTTAGCGGGGGGAGGAAACACTGAAGCTTTCTTT. This sequence joins TRBV7-8 and TRBJ1-1; D may be TRBD1 (5 bases). V lost 0 bases, J lost 2 bases, and 10 bases lay in between. Germline V gene data show CDR1 as SGHVS and CDR2 as FQNEAQ. The CDR3 is made up of 15 amino acids. The variable domain in full, with the rest retrieved from reference TRBV7-8 and TRBJ1-1, is GAGVSQSPRYKVAKRGQDVALRCDPISGHVSLFWYQQALGQGPEFLTYFQNEAQLDKSGLPSDRFFAERPEGSVSTLKIQRTQQEDSAVYLCASSLAGGGNTEAFFGQGTRLTVV.

The sample holds many counts of this clonotype. J is TRBJ1-6 and V is TRBV7-2; TRBD1 aligns across 7 bases. Trimming took 0 bases from V and 7 from J; bases not matched to a gene: 3. The germline V gene has CDR1 SGHTA and CDR2 FQGNSA. CDR3 length: 15 amino acids. In DNA form, the CDR3 reads TGTGCCAGCAGCTTAGCCGGGACAGCCAATTCACCCCTCCACTTT. Its translation is CASSLAGTANSPLHF.

This clonotype has at least ten counts. The rearrangement joins TRBV3-1 to TRBJ2-7; D gene unclear. The CDR3 is 15 residues long. Looked up from germline, CDR1 is LGHDT and CDR2 is YNNKEL (reference sequence). Trimming pared 0 bases from V and 3 bases from J, leaving 12 bases between. This CDR3 is CASSQEWAVGYEQYF. In DNA, the CDR3 is TGTGCCAGCAGCCAAGAATGGGCAGTGGGCTACGAGCAGTACTTC.

This chain connects TRBV12-3 or TRBV12-4 to TRBJ1-2; D not resolved. The V gene lost 5 bases and the J gene lost 5 bases, with 9 bases spanning the gap. This CDR3 region has 12 residues. The CDR3 is CASSRQIYGYTF. DNA for the CDR3: TGTGCCAGCAGTCGGCAGATATATGGCTACACCTTC.

The V call is TRBV7-2, the J call TRBJ2-1, with 9 bases aligning to TRBD1. The CDR3 spans 15 residues. V was pared by 1 base and J by 7 bases, with 5 bases of the junction left unmatched. Germline-derived CDR1 and CDR2 are SGHTA and FQGNSA. The DNA for the CDR3 is TGTGCCAGCAGCTTAGACAGGGGGCTGAGGAATGAGCAGTTCTTC. Protein sequence: CASSLDRGLRNEQFF.